This TCR beta chain was captured by sequencing in a study of human T cells and chemical hapten exposure. With 8 bases clipped from V and 3 bases from J, the junction kept 8 bases outside the gene matches. The CDR3 is made up of 14 amino acids. Germline-derived CDR1 and CDR2 are MNHEY and SMNVEV (reference sequence). TCRdb used MiXCR to reprocess the RACE reads, holding one entry per CDR3 protein. The table records under 400,000 distinct CDR3 sequences, approximately 5.1% of them present only once. Stated time point: pre-sensitization, week 0. Treatment noted: therapeutic diphenylcyclopropenone sensitization with weekly scalp DPC. It was unfractionated whole blood from which total RNA was extracted. In this sample, this clonotype turned up a few times.

The chain joins TRBV27 to TRBJ2-3, with 7 bases that match TRBD2. This TCR came from a woman aged 45-60 years with alopecia areata. Some clones in this sample may be carry-over from other donors' samples. Source: whole blood, taken in connection with sensitization to the hapten diphenylcyclopropenone (DPC). CDR3 nucleotides: TGTGCCAGCTGGCGGGGACTAACGACAGATACGCAGTATTTT. Protein product: CASWRGLTTDTQYF.